Sequencing of this T cell receptor (beta chain) was carried out in a study of T cell responses to AZD1222 COVID-19 vaccine. Broader study findings: Spike-specific TCR repertoires showed rising breadth and depth after two AZD1222 doses.

Some clones are missing from TCRdb's copy, which holds only in-frame ones; the method was immunoSEQ multiplex PCR. Here the sample spans roughly 120,000 clones, over 75% being singletons. This CDR3 comprises 14 residues. As concerns this clone: Its antigen is unidentified.

The sequence was obtained from an adult in good health. This chain connects TRBV21-1 to TRBJ1-6; TRBD1 was called by the table and not checked on the DNA. TRBV21-1 is a recognized pseudogene. This specimen consisted of peripheral blood, obtained on day 0 of AZD1222 vaccination. This CDR3 reads CASRDKRYNSPLHF. For the CDR3, the DNA is TGTGCCAGCAGGGACAAAAGGTATAATTCACCCCTCCACTTT.